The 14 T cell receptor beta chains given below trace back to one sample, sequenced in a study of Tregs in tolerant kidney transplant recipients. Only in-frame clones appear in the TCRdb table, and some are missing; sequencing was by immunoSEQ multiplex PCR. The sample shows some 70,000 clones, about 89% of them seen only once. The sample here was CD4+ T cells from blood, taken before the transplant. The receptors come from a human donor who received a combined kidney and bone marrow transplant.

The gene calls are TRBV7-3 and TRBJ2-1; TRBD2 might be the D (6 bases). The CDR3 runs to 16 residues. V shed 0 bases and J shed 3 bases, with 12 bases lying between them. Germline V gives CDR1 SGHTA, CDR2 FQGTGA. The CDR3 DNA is TGTGCCAGCAGCTTAACAGGAGGCGGGAACTACAATGAGCAGTTCTTC. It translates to CASSLTGGGNYNEQFF.

CDR3 residues: CASLPQGAAEAFF. In nucleotides, the CDR3 is TGTGCCAGCCTCCCTCAGGGGGCCGCTGAAGCTTTCTTT. This sequence joins TRBV27 and TRBJ1-1, with 8 bases lining up with TRBD1. Germline trimming cut 8 bases from V and 6 bases from J; bases unmatched to any gene: 8. CDR1 and CDR2 from the germline V gene are MNHEY and SMNVEV (reference sequence). The CDR3 extends over 13 amino acids.

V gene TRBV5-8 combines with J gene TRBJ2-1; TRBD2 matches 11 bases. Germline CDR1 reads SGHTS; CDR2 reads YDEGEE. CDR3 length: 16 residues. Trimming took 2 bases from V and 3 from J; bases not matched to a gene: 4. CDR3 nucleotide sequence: TGTGCCAGCAGCTTACCCGGGACTAGCGGCTACAATGAGCAGTTCTTC. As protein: CASSLPGTSGYNEQFF.

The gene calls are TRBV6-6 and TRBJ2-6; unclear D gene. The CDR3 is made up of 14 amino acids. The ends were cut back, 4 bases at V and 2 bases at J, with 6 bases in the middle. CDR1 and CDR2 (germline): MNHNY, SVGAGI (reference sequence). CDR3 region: CASSSSTGANVLTF. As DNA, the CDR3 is TGTGCCAGCAGTTCCTCCACTGGGGCCAACGTCCTGACTTTC.

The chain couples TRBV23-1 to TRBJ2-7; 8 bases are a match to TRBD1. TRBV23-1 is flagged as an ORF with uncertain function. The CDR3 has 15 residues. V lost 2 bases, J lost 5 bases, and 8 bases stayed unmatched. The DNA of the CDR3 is TGCGCCAGCAGTCAAAATGCAGGGGGCTATGACGAGCAGTACTTC. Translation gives CASSQNAGGYDEQYF.

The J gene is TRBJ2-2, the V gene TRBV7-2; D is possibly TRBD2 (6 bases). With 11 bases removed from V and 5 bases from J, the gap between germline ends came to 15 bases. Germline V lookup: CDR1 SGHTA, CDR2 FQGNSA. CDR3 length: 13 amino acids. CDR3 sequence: CASRPGGTGELFF. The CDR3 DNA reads TGTGCCTCGCGGCCCGGGGGAACCGGGGAGCTGTTTTTT. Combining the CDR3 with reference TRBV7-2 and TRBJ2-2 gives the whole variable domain GAGVSQSPSNKVTEKGKDVELRCDPISGHTALYWYRQSLGQGLEFLIYFQGNSAPDKSGLPSDRFSAERTGGSVSTLTIQRTQQEDSAVYLCASRPGGTGELFFGEGSRLTVL.

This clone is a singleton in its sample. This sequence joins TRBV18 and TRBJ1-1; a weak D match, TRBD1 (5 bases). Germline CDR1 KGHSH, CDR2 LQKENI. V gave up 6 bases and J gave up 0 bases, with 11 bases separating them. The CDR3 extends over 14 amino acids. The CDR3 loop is CASSGDRMNTEAFF. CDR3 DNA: TGTGCCAGCTCCGGAGACAGAATGAACACTGAAGCTTTCTTT. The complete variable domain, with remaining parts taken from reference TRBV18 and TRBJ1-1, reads NAGVMQNPRHLVRRRGQEARLRCSPMKGHSHVYWYRQLPEEGLKFMVYLQKENIIDESGMPKERFSAEFPKEGPSILRIQQVVRGDSAAYFCASSGDRMNTEAFFGQGTRLTVV.

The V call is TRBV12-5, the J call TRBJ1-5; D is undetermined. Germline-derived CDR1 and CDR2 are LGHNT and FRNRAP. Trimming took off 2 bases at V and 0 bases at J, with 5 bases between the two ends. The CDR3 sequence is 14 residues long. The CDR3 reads CASGLTYSNQPQHF. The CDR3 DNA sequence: TGTGCTAGTGGTTTGACATATAGCAATCAGCCCCAGCATTTT.

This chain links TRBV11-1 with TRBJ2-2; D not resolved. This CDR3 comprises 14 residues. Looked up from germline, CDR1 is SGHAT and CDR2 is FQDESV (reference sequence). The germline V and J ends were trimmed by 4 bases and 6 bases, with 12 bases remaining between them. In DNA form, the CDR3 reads TGTGCCAGCAGCTCTAGGCTGGCTGCCGGGGAGCTGTTTTTT. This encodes CASSSRLAAGELFF.

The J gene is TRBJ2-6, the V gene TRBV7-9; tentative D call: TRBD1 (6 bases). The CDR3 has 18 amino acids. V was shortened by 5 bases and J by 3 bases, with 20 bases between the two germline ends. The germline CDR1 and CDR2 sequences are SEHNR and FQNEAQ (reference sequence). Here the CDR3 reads CASSPDRRSTLGANVLTF. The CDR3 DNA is TGTGCCAGCAGCCCCGACAGGCGATCAACCCTTGGGGCCAACGTCCTGACTTTC.

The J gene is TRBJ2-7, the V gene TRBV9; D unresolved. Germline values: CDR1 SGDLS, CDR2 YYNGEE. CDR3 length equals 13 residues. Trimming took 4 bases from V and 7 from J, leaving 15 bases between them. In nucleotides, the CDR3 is TGTGCCAGCAGCTTCCCGGCGGTAGGTGAGCAGTACTTC. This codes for CASSFPAVGEQYF.

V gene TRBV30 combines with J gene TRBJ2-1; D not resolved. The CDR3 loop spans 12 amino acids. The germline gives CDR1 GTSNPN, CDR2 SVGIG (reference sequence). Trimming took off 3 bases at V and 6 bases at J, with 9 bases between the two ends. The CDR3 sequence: CAWSATLNEQFF. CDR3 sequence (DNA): TGTGCCTGGAGCGCGACTCTCAATGAGCAGTTCTTC.

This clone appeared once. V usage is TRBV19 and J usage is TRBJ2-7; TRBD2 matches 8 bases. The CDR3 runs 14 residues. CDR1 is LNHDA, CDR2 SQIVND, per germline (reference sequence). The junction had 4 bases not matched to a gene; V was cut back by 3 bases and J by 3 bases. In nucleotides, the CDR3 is TGTGCCAGTAGTATGGTGCGGGGGGACTACGAGCAGTACTTC. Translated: CASSMVRGDYEQYF. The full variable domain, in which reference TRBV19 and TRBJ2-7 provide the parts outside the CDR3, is DGGITQSPKYLFRKEGQNVTLSCEQNLNHDAMYWYRQDPGQGLRLIYYSQIVNDFQKGDIAEGYSVSREKKESFPLTVTSAQKNPTAFYLCASSMVRGDYEQYFGPGTRLTVT.

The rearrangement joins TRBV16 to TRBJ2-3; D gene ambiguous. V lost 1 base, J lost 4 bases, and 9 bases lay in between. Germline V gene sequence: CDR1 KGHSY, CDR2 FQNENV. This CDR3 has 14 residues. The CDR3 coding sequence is TGTGCCAGCAGCCAATTCCGACGGGCAGATACGCAGTATTTT. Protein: CASSQFRRADTQYF.